The 12 T cell receptor beta chains reported below all come from one sample, sequenced in a study of cytomegalovirus exposure and HLA in healthy donors. Amplification used 60 Vbeta primers and 13 Jbeta primers. Generated by immunoSEQ multiplex PCR, the TCRdb table keeps only in-frame clones and is missing some. The sample carries some 170,000 clones, roughly 81% recorded once. Sequenced sample: PBMCs. The receptors were gathered from a woman in her late teens or twenties in good health and CMV-seropositive.

This sequence joins TRBV6-1 and TRBJ2-7; 10 bases align to TRBD2. Losses at the gene ends were 5 bases for V and 4 bases for J; bases not matched to a gene: 8. The CDR3 sequence is 15 residues long. Germline lookup yields CDR1 MNHNS and CDR2 SASEGT. In DNA, the CDR3 is TGTGCCAGCAGTTTTCGGAGCGGGGGGGAATACGAGCAGTACTTC. Its translation: CASSFRSGGEYEQYF.

The gene calls are TRBV18 and TRBJ2-1; 9 bases map to TRBD2. The J segment lost 3 bases and the V segment lost 1 base, leaving 1 base of the junction unmatched. The germline V gene has CDR1 KGHSH and CDR2 LQKENI. The length of the CDR3 is 15 residues. CDR3 protein: CASSPLSGGYNEQFF. The CDR3 bases are TGTGCCAGCTCACCACTTAGCGGGGGCTACAATGAGCAGTTCTTC.

The chain uses TRBV15 and TRBJ2-5; TRBD1 might be the D (5 bases). The CDR3 is made up of 14 amino acids. V lost 4 bases and J lost 2, with 11 bases in between. From germline, CDR1 is LNHNV and CDR2 YYDKDF (reference sequence). The CDR3 nucleotides read TGTGCCACCAGCAATATAAGGGGACAAGAGACCCAGTACTTC. This sequence encodes CATSNIRGQETQYF.

The chain combines TRBV9 with TRBJ1-2; D gene ambiguous. The germline gives CDR1 SGDLS, CDR2 YYNGEE. This CDR3 has 14 amino acids. Trimming stripped 1 base from V and 3 bases from J, with 10 bases between. For the CDR3, the DNA is TGTGCCAGCAGCGTAAGGGAGGGTCACTATGGCTACACCTTC. Residues: CASSVREGHYGYTF. The whole variable domain, filled in from reference TRBV9 and TRBJ1-2, reads DSGVTQTPKHLITATGQRVTLRCSPRSGDLSVYWYQQSLDQGLQFLIQYYNGEERAKGNILERFSAQQFPDLHSELNLSSLELGDSALYFCASSVREGHYGYTFGSGTRLTVV.

The chain links TRBV30 to TRBJ1-2, with D possibly TRBD1 on 5 matching bases. Trimming pared 0 bases from V and 5 bases from J, leaving 13 bases between. This CDR3 contains 14 residues. Germline CDR1 reads GTSNPN; CDR2 reads SVGIG (reference sequence). CDR3 nucleotide sequence: TGTGCCTGGAGTGTAAAATCGTCAGGGTATGGCTACACCTTC. Amino acids: CAWSVKSSGYGYTF.

This clone was detected only a few times. The rearrangement uses TRBV6-1 and TRBJ1-5, with 9 bases that match TRBD1. With 6 bases clipped from V and 1 base from J, the junction kept 4 bases outside the gene matches. The CDR3 runs 15 residues. CDR1 MNHNS and CDR2 SASEGT come from the germline V gene. CDR3 protein: CASRGQGSSNQPQHF. CDR3 nucleotide sequence: TGTGCCAGCAGGGGACAGGGCTCGAGCAATCAGCCCCAGCATTTT.

The CDR3 region is CATSRDPRGYEQYF. CDR3 bases: TGTGCCACCAGCAGAGATCCCAGGGGCTACGAGCAGTACTTC. The V and J genes are TRBV15 and TRBJ2-7, with a weak D call TRBD1 (6 bases). Germline values: CDR1 LNHNV, CDR2 YYDKDF (reference sequence). The CDR3 contains 14 residues. V was trimmed by 0 bases and J by 3 bases, leaving 9 bases between them.

The CDR3 DNA follows: TGCGCCAGCGGACCTTATCTTAAGGGGGGCACAGATACGCAGTATTTT. Translated, it gives CASGPYLKGGTDTQYF. The V call is TRBV5-1, the J call TRBJ2-3; a possible D gene is TRBD1 (6 bases). Per germline, CDR1 SGHRS and CDR2 YFSETQ. V was trimmed by 7 bases and J by 1 base, leaving 19 bases between them. This CDR3 has 16 residues.

CDR3 region: CASSEGDTTYEQYF. The CDR3 DNA reads TGTGCCAGCAGTGAGGGGGACACTACCTACGAGCAGTACTTC. The chain recombines TRBV2 with TRBJ2-7; D may be TRBD1 (6 bases). CDR3 size: 14 residues. Germline V gives CDR1 SNHLY, CDR2 FYNNEI. Trimming took 3 bases from V and 2 from J, leaving 11 bases between them.

This clone was detected a few times. The J gene is TRBJ2-1, the V gene TRBV6-1; TRBD2 matches 7 bases. From germline, CDR1 is MNHNS and CDR2 SASEGT. The CDR3 has 15 amino acids. The V segment lost 8 bases and the J segment 5 bases; nucleotides outside the gene matches: 12. The CDR3 coding sequence is TGTGCCAGCCAAGTCCAGCTAGCGGTAAACAATGAGCAGTTCTTC. The encoded protein is CASQVQLAVNNEQFF.

The genes are TRBV27 and TRBJ2-7; 7 nucleotides agree with TRBD1. This CDR3 has 13 residues. Unmatched junction bases numbered 5, after V lost 6 bases and J lost 3 bases. Germline values: CDR1 MNHEY, CDR2 SMNVEV (reference sequence). CDR3 sequence: CASSPGGYYEQYF. CDR3 DNA sequence: TGTGCCAGCAGCCCAGGGGGTTACTACGAGCAGTACTTC.

The DNA of the CDR3 is TGCGCCAGCACCTCCTCCCCCAGGGGGCGGGCCGGGGAGCTGTTTTTT. It specifies CASTSSPRGRAGELFF. The gene calls are TRBV5-1 and TRBJ2-2, with TRBD1 identical over 8 bases. The germline V gene encodes CDR1 SGHRS and CDR2 YFSETQ. V trimming: 6 bases; J trimming: 6 bases; junction bases outside the gene matches: 13. The CDR3 is 16 residues long.